The clone carrying this TCR beta chain was counted only a few times. Its antigen remains unknown. The sample is drawn from a study of T-cell reconstitution after alpha-beta-depleted transplantation in children. Study outcomes and limitations: Several patients had high TCRbeta diversity at day 60; it came from surviving recipient T cells and thymic progenitors. Hyperexpanded clones declined; after one year, newly produced T cells mostly supplied diversity. The origin of alpha-beta T cells about two months after transplant was reportedly several hundred expanded graft clones.

The TCRbeta library incorporated unique molecular identifiers. One entry per CDR3 protein, called by TCRdb with MiXCR from the PCR reads. The profile shows around 580,000 distinct CDR3 sequences, 23% of them singletons. The source was PBMCs, mostly from graft donor cells, collected 360 days after TCRalphabeta/CD19-depleted stem cell transplant. The clonotype comes from a boy in the first two years of life who had a stem cell transplant for acute myeloid leukemia, so the T cells may come from the graft donor.

As DNA, the CDR3 is TGTGCCACCAGTGTGGCGGGGGAGACCCAGTACTTC. Residues: CATSVAGETQYF. The chain links TRBV24-1 to TRBJ2-5; D might be TRBD2 (6 bases). Germline-derived CDR1 and CDR2 are KGHDR and SFDVKD. Between the trimmed V and J ends, which lost 5 bases and 5 bases, there was a span of 8 bases. There are 12 residues in the CDR3.